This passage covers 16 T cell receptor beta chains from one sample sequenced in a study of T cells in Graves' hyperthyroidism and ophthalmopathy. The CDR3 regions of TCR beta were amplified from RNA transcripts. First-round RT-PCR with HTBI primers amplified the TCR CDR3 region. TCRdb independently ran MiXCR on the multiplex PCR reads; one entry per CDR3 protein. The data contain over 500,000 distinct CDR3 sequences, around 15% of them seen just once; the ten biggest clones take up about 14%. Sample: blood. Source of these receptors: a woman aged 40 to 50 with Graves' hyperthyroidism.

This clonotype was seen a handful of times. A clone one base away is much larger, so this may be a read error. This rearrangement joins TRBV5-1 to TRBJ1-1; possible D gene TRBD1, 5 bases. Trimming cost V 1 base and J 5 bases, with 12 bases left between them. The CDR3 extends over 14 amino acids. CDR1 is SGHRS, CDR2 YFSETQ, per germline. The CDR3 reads CASSLISGWTEAFF. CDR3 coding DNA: TGCGCCAGCAGCTTGATATCAGGGTGGACTGAAGCTTTCTTT.

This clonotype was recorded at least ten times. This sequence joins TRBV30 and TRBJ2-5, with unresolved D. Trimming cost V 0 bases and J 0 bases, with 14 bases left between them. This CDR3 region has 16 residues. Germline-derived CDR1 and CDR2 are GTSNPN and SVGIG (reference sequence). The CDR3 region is CAWSVTNLRYQETQYF. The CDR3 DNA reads TGTGCCTGGAGTGTTACGAACCTTAGGTACCAAGAGACCCAGTACTTC.

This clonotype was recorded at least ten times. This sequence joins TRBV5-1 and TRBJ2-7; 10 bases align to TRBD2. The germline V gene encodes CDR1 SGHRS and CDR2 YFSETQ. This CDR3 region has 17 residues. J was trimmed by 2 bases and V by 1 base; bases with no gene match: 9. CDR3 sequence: CASSLWSGRAGTYEQYF. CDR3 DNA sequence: TGCGCCAGCAGCTTGTGGAGCGGGAGGGCCGGCACCTACGAGCAGTACTTC.

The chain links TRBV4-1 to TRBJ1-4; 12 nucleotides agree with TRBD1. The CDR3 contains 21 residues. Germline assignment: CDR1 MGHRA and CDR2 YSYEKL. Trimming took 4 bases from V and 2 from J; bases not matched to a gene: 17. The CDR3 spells CASSPEGARDRGPWTNEKLFF. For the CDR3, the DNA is TGCGCCAGCAGCCCGGAAGGAGCCCGGGACAGGGGGCCTTGGACTAATGAAAAACTGTTTTTT.

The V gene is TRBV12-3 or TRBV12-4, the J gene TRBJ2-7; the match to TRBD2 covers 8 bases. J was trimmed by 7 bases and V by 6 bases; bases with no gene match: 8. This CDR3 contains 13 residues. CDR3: CASSPGLAVEQYF. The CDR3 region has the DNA TGTGCCAGCAGCCCCGGACTAGCTGTTGAGCAGTACTTC.

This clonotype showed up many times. As DNA, the CDR3 is TGTGCCAGCACCAAAGCGGGGAGGGACACAGATACGCAGTATTTT. Translated, it gives CASTKAGRDTDTQYF. The chain recombines TRBV7-9 with TRBJ2-3; 7 bases align to TRBD2. Unmatched junction bases numbered 9, after V lost 7 bases and J lost 2 bases. Germline loops: CDR1 SEHNR, CDR2 FQNEAQ (reference sequence). The length of the CDR3 is 15 residues.

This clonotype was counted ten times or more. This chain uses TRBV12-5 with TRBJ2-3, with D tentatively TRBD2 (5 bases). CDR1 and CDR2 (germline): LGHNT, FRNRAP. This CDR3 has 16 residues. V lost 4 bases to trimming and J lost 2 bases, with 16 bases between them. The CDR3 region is CASGSAVGSFTDTQYF. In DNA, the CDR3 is TGTGCTAGTGGTTCAGCGGTTGGCTCCTTCACAGATACGCAGTATTTT. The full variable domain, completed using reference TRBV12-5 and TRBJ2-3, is DARVTQTPRHKVTEMGQEVTMRCQPILGHNTVFWYRQTMMQGLELLAYFRNRAPLDDSGMPKDRFSAEMPDATLATLKIQPSEPRDSAVYFCASGSAVGSFTDTQYFGPGTRLTVL.

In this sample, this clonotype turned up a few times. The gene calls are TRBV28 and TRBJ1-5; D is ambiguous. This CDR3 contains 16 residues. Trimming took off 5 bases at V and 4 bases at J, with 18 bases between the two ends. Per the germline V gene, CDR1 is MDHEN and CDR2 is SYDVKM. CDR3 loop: CASSPLVSFRNQPQHF. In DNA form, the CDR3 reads TGTGCCAGCAGTCCCCTCGTGAGCTTTCGGAATCAGCCCCAGCATTTT.

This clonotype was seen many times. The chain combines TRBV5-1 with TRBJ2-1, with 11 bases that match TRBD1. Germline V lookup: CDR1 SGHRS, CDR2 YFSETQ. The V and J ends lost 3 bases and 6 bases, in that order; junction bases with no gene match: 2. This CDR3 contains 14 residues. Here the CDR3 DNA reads TGCGCCAGCAGCTCGGGACAGGGGGGCAATGAGCAGTTCTTC. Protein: CASSSGQGGNEQFF.

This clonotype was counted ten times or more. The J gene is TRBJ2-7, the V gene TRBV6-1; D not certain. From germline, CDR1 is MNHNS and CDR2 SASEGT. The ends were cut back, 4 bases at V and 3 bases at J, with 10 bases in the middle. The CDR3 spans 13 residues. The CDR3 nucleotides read TGTGCCAGCAGTGTGTCCCTAGTCTACGAGCAGTACTTC. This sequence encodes CASSVSLVYEQYF.

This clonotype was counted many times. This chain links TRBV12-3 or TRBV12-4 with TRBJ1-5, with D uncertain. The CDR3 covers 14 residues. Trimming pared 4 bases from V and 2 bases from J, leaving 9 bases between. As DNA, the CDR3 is TGTGCCAGCAGTTCCGGACGTGGCAATCAGCCCCAGCATTTT. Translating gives CASSSGRGNQPQHF.

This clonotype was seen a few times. This chain's CDR3 is CASSVTGWEKTGELFF. Here the CDR3 DNA reads TGTGCCAGCAGCGTAACGGGGTGGGAGAAAACCGGGGAGCTGTTTTTT. The chain recombines TRBV9 with TRBJ2-2; a possible D gene is TRBD2 (5 bases). V dropped 1 base and J dropped 5 bases, with 15 bases sitting between them. There are 16 residues in the CDR3. Germline loops: CDR1 SGDLS, CDR2 YYNGEE.

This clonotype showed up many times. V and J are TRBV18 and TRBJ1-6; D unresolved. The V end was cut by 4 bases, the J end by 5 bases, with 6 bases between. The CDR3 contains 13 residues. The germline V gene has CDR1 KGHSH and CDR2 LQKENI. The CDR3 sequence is CASSLTDNSPLHF. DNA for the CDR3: TGTGCCAGCTCACTAACAGATAATTCACCCCTCCACTTT.

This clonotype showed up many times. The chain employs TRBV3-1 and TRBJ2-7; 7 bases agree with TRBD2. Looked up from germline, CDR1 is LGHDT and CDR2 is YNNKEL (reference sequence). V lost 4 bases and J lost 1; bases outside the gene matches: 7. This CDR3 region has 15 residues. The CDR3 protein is CASSPFPGGSYEQYF. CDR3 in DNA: TGTGCCAGCAGCCCCTTCCCGGGAGGATCCTACGAGCAGTACTTC.

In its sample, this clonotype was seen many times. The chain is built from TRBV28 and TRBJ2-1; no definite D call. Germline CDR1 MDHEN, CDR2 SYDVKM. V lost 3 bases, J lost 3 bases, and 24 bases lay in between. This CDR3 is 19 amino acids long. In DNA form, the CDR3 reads TGTGCCAGCAGTTTTGAGCAAGTGGTTCTCACGGACCACTACAATGAGCAGTTCTTC. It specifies CASSFEQVVLTDHYNEQFF.

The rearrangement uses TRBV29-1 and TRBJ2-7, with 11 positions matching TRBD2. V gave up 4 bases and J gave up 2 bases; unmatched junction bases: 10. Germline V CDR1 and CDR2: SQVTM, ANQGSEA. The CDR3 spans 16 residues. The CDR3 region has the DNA TGCAGCGTTGTGGGGACTAGCGGCCTTATCGCCTACGAGCAGTACTTC. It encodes CSVVGTSGLIAYEQYF.